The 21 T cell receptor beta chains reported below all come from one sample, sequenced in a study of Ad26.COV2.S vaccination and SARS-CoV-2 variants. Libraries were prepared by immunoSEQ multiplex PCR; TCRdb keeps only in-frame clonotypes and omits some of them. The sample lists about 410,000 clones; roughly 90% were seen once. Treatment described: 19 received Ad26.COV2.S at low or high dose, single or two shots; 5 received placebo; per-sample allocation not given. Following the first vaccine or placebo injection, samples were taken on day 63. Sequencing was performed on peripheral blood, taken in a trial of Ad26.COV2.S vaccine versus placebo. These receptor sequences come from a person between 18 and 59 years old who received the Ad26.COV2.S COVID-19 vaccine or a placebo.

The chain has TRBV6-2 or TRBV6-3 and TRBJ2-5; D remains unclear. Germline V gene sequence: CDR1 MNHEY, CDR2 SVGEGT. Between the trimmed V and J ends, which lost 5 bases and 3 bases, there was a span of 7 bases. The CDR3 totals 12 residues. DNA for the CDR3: TGTGCCAGCAGTCGGTTCAAAGAGACCCAGTACTTC. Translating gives CASSRFKETQYF.

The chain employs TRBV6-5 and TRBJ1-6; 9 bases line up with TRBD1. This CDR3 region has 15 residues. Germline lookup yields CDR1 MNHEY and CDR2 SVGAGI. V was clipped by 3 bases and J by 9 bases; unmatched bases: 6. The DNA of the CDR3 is TGTGCCAGCAGTTATGGGGACAGGGTTGGTTCACCCCTCCACTTT. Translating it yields CASSYGDRVGSPLHF.

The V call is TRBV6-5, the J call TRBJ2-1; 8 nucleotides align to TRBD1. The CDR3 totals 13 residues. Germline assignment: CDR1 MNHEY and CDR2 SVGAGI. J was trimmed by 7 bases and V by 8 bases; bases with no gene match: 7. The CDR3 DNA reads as TGTGCCAGCTCCTGGACAGGGCGGAATGAGCAGTTCTTC. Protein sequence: CASSWTGRNEQFF.

The CDR3 DNA sequence: TGTGCCAGCTCTCCCTCGGGGGCCCCCTACGAGCAGTACTTC. This encodes CASSPSGAPYEQYF. The rearrangement joins TRBV18 to TRBJ2-7; D possibly uses TRBD1 or TRBD2 (6 bases each). Germline CDR1 is KGHSH and CDR2 is LQKENI. The CDR3 covers 14 residues. V was shortened by 6 bases and J by 2 bases, with 14 bases between the two germline ends. The full variable domain, its missing parts supplied by reference TRBV18 and TRBJ2-7, is NAGVMQNPRHLVRRRGQEARLRCSPMKGHSHVYWYRQLPEEGLKFMVYLQKENIIDESGMPKERFSAEFPKEGPSILRIQQVVRGDSAAYFCASSPSGAPYEQYFGPGTRLTVT.

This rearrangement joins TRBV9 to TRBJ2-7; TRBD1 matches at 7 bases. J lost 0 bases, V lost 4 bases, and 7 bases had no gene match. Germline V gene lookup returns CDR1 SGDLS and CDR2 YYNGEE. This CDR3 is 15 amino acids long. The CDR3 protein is CASSQTGTSSYEQYF. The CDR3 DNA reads TGTGCCAGCAGCCAGACAGGGACGAGCTCCTACGAGCAGTACTTC.

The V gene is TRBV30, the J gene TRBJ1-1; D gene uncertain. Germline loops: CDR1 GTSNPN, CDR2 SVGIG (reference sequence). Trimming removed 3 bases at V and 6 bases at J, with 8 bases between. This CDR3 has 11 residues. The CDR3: CAWSQMAEAFF. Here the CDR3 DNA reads TGTGCCTGGAGCCAAATGGCTGAAGCTTTCTTT. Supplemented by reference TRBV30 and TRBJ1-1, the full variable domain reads SQTIHQWPATLVQPVGSPLSLECTVEGTSNPNLYWYRQAAGRGLQLLFYSVGIGQISSEVPQNLSASRPQDRQFILSSKKLLLSDSGFYLCAWSQMAEAFFGQGTRLTVV.

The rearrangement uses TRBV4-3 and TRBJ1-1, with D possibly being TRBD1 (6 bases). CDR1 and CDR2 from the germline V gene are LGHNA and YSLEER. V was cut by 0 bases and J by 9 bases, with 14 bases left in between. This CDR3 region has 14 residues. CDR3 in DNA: TGCGCCAGCAGCCAAGAAGGAAGGACAGATCAAGCTTTCTTT. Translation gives CASSQEGRTDQAFF.

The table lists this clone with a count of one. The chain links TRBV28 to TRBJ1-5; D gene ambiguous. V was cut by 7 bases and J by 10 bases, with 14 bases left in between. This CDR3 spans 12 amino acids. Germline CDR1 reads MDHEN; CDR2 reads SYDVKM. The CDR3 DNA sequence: TGTGCCAGCACTGCTGCGGGCGGCCCCCAGCATTTT. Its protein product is CASTAAGGPQHF.

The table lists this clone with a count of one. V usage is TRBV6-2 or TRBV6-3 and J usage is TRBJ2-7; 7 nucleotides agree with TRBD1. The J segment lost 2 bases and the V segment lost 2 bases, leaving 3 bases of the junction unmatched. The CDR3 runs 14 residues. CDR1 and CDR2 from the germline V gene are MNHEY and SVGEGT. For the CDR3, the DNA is TGTGCCAGCAGTTACGGACAGGAGCCCTACGAGCAGTACTTC. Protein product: CASSYGQEPYEQYF.

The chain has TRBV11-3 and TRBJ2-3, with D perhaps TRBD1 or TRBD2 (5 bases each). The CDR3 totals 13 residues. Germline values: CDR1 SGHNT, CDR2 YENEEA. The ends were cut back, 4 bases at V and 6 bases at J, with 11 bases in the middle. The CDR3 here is CASSSTWGDTQYF. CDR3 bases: TGTGCCAGCAGCTCCACCTGGGGGGATACGCAGTATTTT.

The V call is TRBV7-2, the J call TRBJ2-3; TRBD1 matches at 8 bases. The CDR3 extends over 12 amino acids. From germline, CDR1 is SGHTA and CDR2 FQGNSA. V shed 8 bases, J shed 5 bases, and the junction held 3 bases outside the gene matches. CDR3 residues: CASSQGGDTQYF. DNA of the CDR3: TGTGCCAGCTCACAGGGGGGAGATACGCAGTATTTT.

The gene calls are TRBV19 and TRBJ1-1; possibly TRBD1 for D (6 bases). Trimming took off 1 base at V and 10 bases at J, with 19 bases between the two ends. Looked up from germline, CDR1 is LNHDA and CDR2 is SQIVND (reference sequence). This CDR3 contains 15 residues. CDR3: CASSIGRQATGGAFF. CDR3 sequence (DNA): TGTGCCAGTAGTATAGGGCGACAGGCCACGGGGGGAGCTTTCTTT.

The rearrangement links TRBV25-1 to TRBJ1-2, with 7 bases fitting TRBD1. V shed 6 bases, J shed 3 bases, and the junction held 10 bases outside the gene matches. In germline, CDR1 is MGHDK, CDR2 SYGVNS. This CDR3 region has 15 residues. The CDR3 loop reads CASSPRGQLYYGYTF. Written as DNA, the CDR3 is TGTGCCAGCAGCCCGAGGGGGCAGCTATACTATGGCTACACCTTC.

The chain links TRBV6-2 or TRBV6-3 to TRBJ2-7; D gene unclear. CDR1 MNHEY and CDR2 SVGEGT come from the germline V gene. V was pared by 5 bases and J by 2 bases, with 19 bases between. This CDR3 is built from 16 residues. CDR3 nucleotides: TGTGCCAGCAGTCAGGACCGGGCCCCCGAGGCCTACGAGCAGTACTTC. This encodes CASSQDRAPEAYEQYF.

DNA of the CDR3: TGCGCCAGCAGCTTCGAGGGTAGCGGATACAATGAGCAGTTCTTC. This translates into CASSFEGSGYNEQFF. V is TRBV5-1 and J is TRBJ2-1, with D maybe TRBD2 (6 bases). Germline loops: CDR1 SGHRS, CDR2 YFSETQ. The germline V and J ends were trimmed by 2 bases and 4 bases, with 13 bases remaining between them. This CDR3 spans 15 amino acids.

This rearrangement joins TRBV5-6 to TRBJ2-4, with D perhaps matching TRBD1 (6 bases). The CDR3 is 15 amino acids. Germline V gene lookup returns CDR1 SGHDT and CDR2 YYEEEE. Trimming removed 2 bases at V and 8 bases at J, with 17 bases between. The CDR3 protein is CASSFKTGPGDIQYF. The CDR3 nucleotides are TGTGCCAGCAGCTTCAAGACAGGACCCGGGGACATTCAGTACTTC.

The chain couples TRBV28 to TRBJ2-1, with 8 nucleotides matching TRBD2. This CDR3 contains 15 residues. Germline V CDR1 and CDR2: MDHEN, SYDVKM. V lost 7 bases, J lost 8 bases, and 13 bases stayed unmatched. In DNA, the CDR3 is TGTGCCAGCACCCCTCTTGGACTAGCCCGCGATGAGCAGTTCTTC. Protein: CASTPLGLARDEQFF.

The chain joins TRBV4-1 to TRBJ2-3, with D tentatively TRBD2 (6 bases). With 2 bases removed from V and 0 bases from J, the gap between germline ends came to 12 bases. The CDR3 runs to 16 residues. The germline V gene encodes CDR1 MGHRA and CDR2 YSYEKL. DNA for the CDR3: TGCGCCAGCAGCCAAACGCGGGGTGGTAGCACAGATACGCAGTATTTT. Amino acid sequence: CASSQTRGGSTDTQYF.

The CDR3 DNA is TGCAGCGTTGATCAGGGGGCGGATGAGCAGTACTTC. As protein: CSVDQGADEQYF. The chain links TRBV29-1 to TRBJ2-7, with 8 bases lining up with TRBD1. The CDR3 has 12 amino acids. With 3 bases clipped from V and 7 bases from J, the junction kept 5 bases outside the gene matches. Germline V gives CDR1 SQVTM, CDR2 ANQGSEA.

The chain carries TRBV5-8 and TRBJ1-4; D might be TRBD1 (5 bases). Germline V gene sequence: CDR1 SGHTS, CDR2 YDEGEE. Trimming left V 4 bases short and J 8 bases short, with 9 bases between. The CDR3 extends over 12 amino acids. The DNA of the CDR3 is TGTGCCAGCAGCCGGGACGGGGAAAAACTGTTTTTT. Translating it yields CASSRDGEKLFF.

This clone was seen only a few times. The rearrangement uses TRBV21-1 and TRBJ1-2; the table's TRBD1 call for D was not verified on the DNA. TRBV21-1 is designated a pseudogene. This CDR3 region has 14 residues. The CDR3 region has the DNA TGTGCCAGCCGGGACAGCCGAGTATTCTATGGCTACACCTTC. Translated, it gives CASRDSRVFYGYTF.